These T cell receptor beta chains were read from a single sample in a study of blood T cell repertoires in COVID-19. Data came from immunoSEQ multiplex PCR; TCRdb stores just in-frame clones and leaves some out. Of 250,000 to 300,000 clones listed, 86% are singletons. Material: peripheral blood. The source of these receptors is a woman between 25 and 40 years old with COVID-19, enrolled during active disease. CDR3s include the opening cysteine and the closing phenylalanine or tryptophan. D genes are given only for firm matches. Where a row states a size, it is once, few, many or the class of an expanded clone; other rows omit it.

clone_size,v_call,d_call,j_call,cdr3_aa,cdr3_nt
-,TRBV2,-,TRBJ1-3,CAGTGGSGNTIYF,TGTGCCGGGACGGGGGGTTCGGGAAACACCATATATTTT
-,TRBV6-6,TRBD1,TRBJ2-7,CASSDNRGRKQYF,TGTGCCAGCAGTGACAACAGGGGGCGGAAGCAGTACTTC
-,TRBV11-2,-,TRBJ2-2,CASSPQGGYTGELFF,TGTGCCAGCAGCCCCCAGGGGGGATACACCGGGGAGCTGTTTTTT
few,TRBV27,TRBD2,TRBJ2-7,CASSPGTSAYEQYF,TGTGCCAGCAGTCCCGGGACTAGCGCCTACGAGCAGTACTTC
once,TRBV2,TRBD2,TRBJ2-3,CASSISGGSTDTQYF,TGTGCCAGCAGTATTAGCGGGGGGAGCACAGATACGCAGTATTTT
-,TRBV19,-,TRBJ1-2,CASSLVYGDGYTF,TGTGCCAGTAGCCTCGTCTACGGGGATGGCTACACCTTC
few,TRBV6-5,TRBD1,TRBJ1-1,CASRRDSEAFF,TGTGCCAGCAGACGGGACAGTGAAGCTTTCTTT
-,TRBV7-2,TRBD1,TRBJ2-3,CASTGQGAGTQYF,TGTGCCAGCACCGGACAGGGGGCAGGTACGCAGTATTTT
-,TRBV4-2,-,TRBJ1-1,CASSLRRDGTEAFF,TGTGCCAGCAGCCTCCGGCGGGACGGCACTGAAGCTTTCTTT
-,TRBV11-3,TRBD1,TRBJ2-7,CASSLGGQGSYEQYF,TGTGCCAGCAGCTTAGGGGGACAGGGCTCCTACGAGCAGTACTTC
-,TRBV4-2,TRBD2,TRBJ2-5,CASSPRLAATQETQYF,TGTGCCAGCAGCCCGAGGCTAGCGGCTACCCAAGAGACCCAGTACTTC
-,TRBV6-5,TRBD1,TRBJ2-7,CASSYRGPTYEQYF,TGTGCCAGCAGTTACAGGGGGCCCACCTACGAGCAGTACTTC